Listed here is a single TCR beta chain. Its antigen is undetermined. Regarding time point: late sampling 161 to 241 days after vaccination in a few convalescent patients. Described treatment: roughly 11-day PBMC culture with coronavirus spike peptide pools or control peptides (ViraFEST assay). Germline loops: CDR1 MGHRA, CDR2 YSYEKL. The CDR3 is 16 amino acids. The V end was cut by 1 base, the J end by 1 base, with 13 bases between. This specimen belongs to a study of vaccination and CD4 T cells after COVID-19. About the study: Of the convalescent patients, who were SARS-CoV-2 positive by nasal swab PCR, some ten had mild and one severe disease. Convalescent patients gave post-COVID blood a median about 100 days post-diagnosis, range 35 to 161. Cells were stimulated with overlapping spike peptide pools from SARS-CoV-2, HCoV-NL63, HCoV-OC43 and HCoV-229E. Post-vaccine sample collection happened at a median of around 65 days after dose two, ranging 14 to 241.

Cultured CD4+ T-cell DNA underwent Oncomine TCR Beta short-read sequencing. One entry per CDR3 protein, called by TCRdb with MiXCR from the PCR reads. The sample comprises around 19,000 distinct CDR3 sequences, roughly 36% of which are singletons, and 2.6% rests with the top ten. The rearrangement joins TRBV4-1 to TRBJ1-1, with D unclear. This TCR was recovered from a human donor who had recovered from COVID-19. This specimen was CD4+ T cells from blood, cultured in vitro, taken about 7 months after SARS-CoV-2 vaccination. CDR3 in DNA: TGCGCCAGCAGCCAAGGCAAACCCCTGGGGAACACTGAAGCTTTCTTT. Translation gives CASSQGKPLGNTEAFF.